Following are 17 T cell receptor beta chains from one sample sequenced in a study of shared clonotypes between healthy human individuals. The method was immunoSEQ multiplex PCR; TCRdb's version includes in-frame clones alone and lacks a portion of them. The sample has around 2.1 million clones; approximately 94% are singletons. Naive CD8 cells comprised CD45RO-negative, CCR7-positively selected cells, excluding terminally differentiated effector memory CD45RA+ cells. The sample comprised naive CD8+ T cells from PBMCs. These receptors were collected from a man between 18 and 35 years old in good health. Some clones in this sample may be carry-over from other donors' samples.

The gene calls are TRBV9 and TRBJ2-5; D may match TRBD1 or TRBD2 (5 bases each). This CDR3 spans 13 amino acids. Trimming shortened V by 3 bases and J by 3 bases, and 9 bases separated the two germline ends. Germline CDR1 SGDLS, CDR2 YYNGEE. The CDR3 nucleotides are TGTGCCAGCAGCGCCGGGGCCAAAGAGACCCAGTACTTC. This translates into CASSAGAKETQYF.

This rearrangement joins TRBV27 to TRBJ2-1; 7 bases align to TRBD1. Germline V CDR1 and CDR2: MNHEY, SMNVEV (reference sequence). This CDR3 spans 18 amino acids. The trim removed 5 bases at V and 4 bases at J, leaving 17 bases unmatched. CDR3 in amino acids: CASSPVRYAGTEYNEQFF. The CDR3 nucleotides read TGTGCCAGCAGTCCTGTAAGATACGCCGGGACAGAATACAATGAGCAGTTCTTC.

The chain uses TRBV19 and TRBJ1-4, with D hard to call. Germline values: CDR1 LNHDA, CDR2 SQIVND (reference sequence). This CDR3 comprises 14 residues. Trimming removed 7 bases at V and 4 bases at J, with 13 bases between. The CDR3, as DNA: TGTGCCAGTACCCAAGCAGAAAGTAATGAAAAACTGTTTTTT. Residues: CASTQAESNEKLFF.

V and J are TRBV14 and TRBJ2-2, with TRBD1 matching 11 bases. The CDR3 is made up of 16 amino acids. J was trimmed by 3 bases and V by 4 bases; bases with no gene match: 4. The germline V gene has CDR1 SGHDN and CDR2 FVKESK. Here the CDR3 reads CASSRGDRGYTGELFF. The DNA for the CDR3 is TGTGCCAGCAGCCGCGGGGACAGGGGGTACACCGGGGAGCTGTTTTTT.

The V gene is TRBV7-2, the J gene TRBJ2-3, with TRBD2 matching 7 bases. The V gene end was trimmed by 2 bases and the J gene end by 0 bases; junction bases not matched to a gene: 8. The CDR3 extends over 17 amino acids. Germline CDR1 SGHTA, CDR2 FQGNSA. CDR3 bases: TGTGCCAGCAGCTTACCTCTAGCGGCCCTTAGCACAGATACGCAGTATTTT. It is translated as CASSLPLAALSTDTQYF.

Only one count was recorded for this clone. The chain recombines TRBV5-1 with TRBJ2-7; D might be TRBD1 (6 bases). Germline CDR1 SGHRS, CDR2 YFSETQ. V lost 4 bases and J 1 base, leaving 15 bases between the germline ends. This CDR3 region has 15 residues. Here the CDR3 DNA reads TGCGCCAGCAGCCCAACCGGGACATCTTCCTACGAGCAGTACTTC. This gives the protein CASSPTGTSSYEQYF. Full variable domain (outside the CDR3, taken from reference TRBV5-1 and TRBJ2-7): KAGVTQTPRYLIKTRGQQVTLSCSPISGHRSVSWYQQTPGQGLQFLFEYFSETQRNKGNFPGRFSGRQFSNSRSEMNVSTLELGDSALYLCASSPTGTSSYEQYFGPGTRLTVT.

This chain links TRBV27 with TRBJ1-1; 8 bases agree with TRBD1. The CDR3 loop spans 14 amino acids. The V segment lost 3 bases and the J segment 6 bases; nucleotides outside the gene matches: 6. CDR1 is MNHEY and CDR2 is SMNVEV in the germline V gene (reference sequence). In DNA form, the CDR3 reads TGTGCCAGCAGTTTCCAGGGGGCGGTGCCTGAAGCTTTCTTT. It is translated as CASSFQGAVPEAFF.

Only one count was recorded for this clone. V usage is TRBV13 and J usage is TRBJ1-2; D gene unclear. Between the trimmed V and J ends, which lost 2 bases and 8 bases, there was a span of 15 bases. CDR1 and CDR2 from the germline V gene are PRHDT and FYEKMQ (reference sequence). The CDR3 is made up of 14 amino acids. CDR3 coding DNA: TGTGCCAGCAGCTTATATCTAAAGGGTGCGGGCTACACCTTC. It yields the protein CASSLYLKGAGYTF. Looking up the rest from reference TRBV13 and TRBJ1-2 gives the full variable domain: AAGVIQSPRHLIKEKRETATLKCYPIPRHDTVYWYQQGPGQDPQFLISFYEKMQSDKGSIPDRFSAQQFSDYHSELNMSSLELGDSALYFCASSLYLKGAGYTFGSGTRLTVV.

This clone showed up just once. This chain uses TRBV29-1 with TRBJ1-1; D uncertain. The CDR3 is 13 residues long. V was pared by 4 bases and J by 0 bases, with 9 bases between. Germline V gene sequence: CDR1 SQVTM, CDR2 ANQGSEA. The CDR3 DNA follows: TGCAGCGTTGTTGGCGGGGTGAACACTGAAGCTTTCTTT. This gives the protein CSVVGGVNTEAFF.

The V and J genes are TRBV6-1 and TRBJ1-2; D call uncertain. Germline CDR1 reads MNHNS; CDR2 reads SASEGT. Trimming took 1 base from V and 7 from J, leaving 16 bases between them. The CDR3 is 15 amino acids. CDR3 sequence reads: CASSEEAGYYGGYTF. The CDR3, as DNA: TGTGCCAGCAGTGAAGAGGCAGGCTACTATGGTGGCTACACCTTC.

As for this clone: Other DNA sequences in the same sample also yield this CDR3. The CDR3, as DNA: TGTGCCAGCAGTTTAGGACTAGCGGGAGTTGACGAGCAGTACTTC. It translates to CASSLGLAGVDEQYF. This chain joins TRBV27 and TRBJ2-7; 13 bases map to TRBD2. Germline values: CDR1 MNHEY, CDR2 SMNVEV (reference sequence). Losses at the gene ends were 2 bases for V and 5 bases for J; bases not matched to a gene: 3. The CDR3 is 15 residues long.

This clone was seen only once. V is TRBV14 and J is TRBJ2-5, with TRBD1 matching over 7 bases. The CDR3 extends over 16 amino acids. CDR1 is SGHDN and CDR2 is FVKESK in the germline V gene. Losses at the gene ends were 0 bases for V and 2 bases for J; bases not matched to a gene: 6. CDR3 nucleotides: TGTGCCAGCAGCCAAGATTTTGGCAGGGGGCAAGAGACCCAGTACTTC. Its translation is CASSQDFGRGQETQYF.

The rearrangement joins TRBV28 to TRBJ1-1; D unresolved. With 6 bases removed from V and 0 bases from J, the gap between germline ends came to 11 bases. The CDR3 sequence is 14 residues long. Germline loops: CDR1 MDHEN, CDR2 SYDVKM. CDR3 amino acids: CASRSARMNTEAFF. The CDR3 bases are TGTGCCAGCAGATCCGCGAGGATGAACACTGAAGCTTTCTTT.

The chain is built from TRBV27 and TRBJ2-5, with 12 bases fitting TRBD2. Trimming took 8 bases from V and 5 from J; bases not matched to a gene: 6. The CDR3 is 14 residues long. Per germline, CDR1 MNHEY and CDR2 SMNVEV (reference sequence). The CDR3 region has the DNA TGTGCCAGCGGGCTAGCGGGAGGGCGCGAGACCCAGTACTTC. Translation gives CASGLAGGRETQYF.

The chain has TRBV27 and TRBJ2-7; maybe TRBD1 (6 bases). This CDR3 has 14 residues. Germline V gives CDR1 MNHEY, CDR2 SMNVEV (reference sequence). With 6 bases removed from V and 0 bases from J, the gap between germline ends came to 12 bases. The CDR3 loop reads CASSYRASSYEQYF. The CDR3 nucleotides read TGTGCCAGCAGCTACAGGGCAAGCTCCTACGAGCAGTACTTC.

This rearrangement joins TRBV11-2 to TRBJ2-7; no clear D gene. Per the germline V gene, CDR1 is SGHAT and CDR2 is FQNNGV. V gave up 5 bases and J gave up 4 bases, with 15 bases separating them. CDR3 length: 14 residues. In DNA form, the CDR3 reads TGTGCCAGCAGCGCAAAGCCTAACGATTACGAGCAGTACTTC. The encoded protein is CASSAKPNDYEQYF.

V and J are TRBV28 and TRBJ2-7, with D perhaps being TRBD1 or TRBD2 (7 bases each). The V gene lost 3 bases and the J gene lost 4 bases, with 22 bases spanning the gap. CDR3 length: 17 residues. The V gene's germline CDR1 is MDHEN and CDR2 SYDVKM. The chain's CDR3 is CASSLSDREGSGYEQYF. CDR3 in DNA: TGTGCCAGCAGTTTGTCCGACAGGGAGGGATCTGGGTACGAGCAGTACTTC.